This T cell receptor beta chain was sequenced for a study of early T cells in non-severe SARS-CoV-2 infection. The wider study: Sequencing of bulk RNA from unsorted whole blood was done, without chain pairing. Overall study findings and caveats: There was a bias toward anti-spike CD8 responses in VDJdb matching, which missed private and CD4 specificities.

Remarks on this clonotype: Its antigen is unidentified.

Unique molecular identifiers tagged individual cDNA molecules. MiXCR was run by TCRdb on the 5' RACE reads, yielding one entry per CDR3 protein. This repertoire shows tens of thousands of distinct CDR3 sequences, about 16% found once; its top ten account for 10% to 15%. The germline V and J ends were trimmed by 6 bases and 5 bases, with 4 bases remaining between them. Germline lookup yields CDR1 DFQATT and CDR2 SNEGSKA (reference sequence). The CDR3 has 10 amino acids. Source material: whole blood. The sequence was obtained from an adult who was a healthcare worker with PCR-confirmed SARS-CoV-2 infection or an uninfected control (not recorded which). The chain carries TRBV20-1 and TRBJ1-4; D gene unclear. The CDR3: CSALNEKLFF. The CDR3 DNA is TGCAGTGCGCTAAATGAAAAACTGTTTTTT.